This is a list of T cell receptor beta chains from one sample in a study of cytomegalovirus exposure and HLA in healthy donors. The data were produced by immunoSEQ multiplex PCR, yet TCRdb's version contains in-frame clones alone and is incomplete. The sample carries about 160,000 clones, more than 75% recorded once. The sequenced sample was PBMCs. These receptors all stem from a man aged 18 to 30 in good health and CMV-seropositive. The CDR3 runs from the conserved cysteine through the conserved F or W. Each record gives: CDR3 length, V gene, D gene, clone size, J gene, CDR3 DNA, CDR3 protein. The D gene is left open where the match is weak. Size tells how often a clone was seen (once, few, many) or the class of an expanded clone, and some rows leave it out.

len: 15; v_gene: TRBV19; d_gene: NA; abundance: NA; j_gene: TRBJ1-2; CDR3nt: TGTGCCAGTAGTATAAAGGGGGGGGAGATGCGGGGCTACACCTTC; CDR3aa: CASSIKGGEMRGYTF
len: 14; v_gene: TRBV6-5; d_gene: NA; abundance: NA; j_gene: TRBJ2-6; CDR3nt: TGTGCCAGCAGTTATGCGACTCAACTACAGGGCCTGACTTTC; CDR3aa: CASSYATQLQGLTF
len: 12; v_gene: TRBV30; d_gene: TRBD1; abundance: NA; j_gene: TRBJ2-3; CDR3nt: TGTGCCTTGGGACAGGGCACAGATACGCAGTATTTT; CDR3aa: CALGQGTDTQYF
len: 14; v_gene: TRBV9; d_gene: NA; abundance: NA; j_gene: TRBJ1-1; CDR3nt: TGTGCCAGCAGCGTAGAAGGGGCAGGGACTGAAGCTTTCTTT; CDR3aa: CASSVEGAGTEAFF
len: 16; v_gene: TRBV5-4; d_gene: TRBD2; abundance: NA; j_gene: TRBJ2-3; CDR3nt: TGTGCCAGCAGTCACACCCTAGCGGGTTTCACAGATACGCAGTATTTT; CDR3aa: CASSHTLAGFTDTQYF
len: 15; v_gene: TRBV2; d_gene: NA; abundance: once; j_gene: TRBJ1-5; CDR3nt: TGTGCCAGCAGTGAAGAAACAGGTAGCAATCAGCCCCAGCATTTT; CDR3aa: CASSEETGSNQPQHF
len: 14; v_gene: TRBV9; d_gene: NA; abundance: NA; j_gene: TRBJ2-5; CDR3nt: TGTGCCAGCAGCGTAGGGGTAGCCGCGGAGACCCAGTACTTC; CDR3aa: CASSVGVAAETQYF
len: 14; v_gene: TRBV6-1; d_gene: TRBD1; abundance: NA; j_gene: TRBJ2-7; CDR3nt: TGTGCCAGCAGTTTGACAGGGGGGACCTACGAGCAGTACTTC; CDR3aa: CASSLTGGTYEQYF
len: 14; v_gene: TRBV5-6; d_gene: NA; abundance: NA; j_gene: TRBJ1-5; CDR3nt: TGTGCCAGCAGCTTTGGCGGGGGGCGACAGCCCCAGCATTTT; CDR3aa: CASSFGGGRQPQHF
len: 16; v_gene: TRBV9; d_gene: TRBD1; abundance: NA; j_gene: TRBJ1-3; CDR3nt: TGTGCCAGCAGCGCGGGGACAGGGGGCTCTGGAAACACCATATATTTT; CDR3aa: CASSAGTGGSGNTIYF
len: 17; v_gene: TRBV4-2; d_gene: NA; abundance: large; j_gene: TRBJ1-1; CDR3nt: TGTGCCAGCAGCCAAGAGGTTCTGACCGACATGAACACTGAAGCTTTCTTT; CDR3aa: CASSQEVLTDMNTEAFF
len: 15; v_gene: TRBV6-6; d_gene: NA; abundance: NA; j_gene: TRBJ1-1; CDR3nt: TGTGCCAGCAGTTACGGGGCCCTAACGAACACTGAAGCTTTCTTT; CDR3aa: CASSYGALTNTEAFF
len: 15; v_gene: TRBV25-1; d_gene: TRBD1; abundance: NA; j_gene: TRBJ2-1; CDR3nt: TGTGCCAGCCGGAGAGGACAGGGGGTTTTGTATGAGCAGTTCTTC; CDR3aa: CASRRGQGVLYEQFF
len: 13; v_gene: TRBV18; d_gene: NA; abundance: NA; j_gene: TRBJ1-2; CDR3nt: TGTGCCAGCTCGGATGAGGCCTCCTATGGCTACACCTTC; CDR3aa: CASSDEASYGYTF
len: 15; v_gene: TRBV5-4; d_gene: TRBD2; abundance: NA; j_gene: TRBJ2-1; CDR3nt: TGTGCCAGCAGCCTACTTGGCGGGGGTTACAATGAGCAGTTCTTC; CDR3aa: CASSLLGGGYNEQFF
len: 16; v_gene: TRBV5-6; d_gene: NA; abundance: NA; j_gene: TRBJ1-3; CDR3nt: TGTGCCAGCAGCTGGCCCGCGGGCTCCTCTGGAAACACCATATATTTT; CDR3aa: CASSWPAGSSGNTIYF
len: 16; v_gene: TRBV12-1; d_gene: NA; abundance: NA; j_gene: TRBJ2-7; CDR3nt: TGTGCCAGCAGCGGCCCGCCGGACTGTAGCTCCTACGAGCAGTACTTC; CDR3aa: CASSGPPDCSSYEQYF
len: 15; v_gene: TRBV7-6; d_gene: NA; abundance: NA; j_gene: TRBJ2-3; CDR3nt: TGTGCCAGCAGCCCGGGACTCCTCGTACCAGATACGCAGTATTTT; CDR3aa: CASSPGLLVPDTQYF
len: 13; v_gene: TRBV30; d_gene: NA; abundance: NA; j_gene: TRBJ1-1; CDR3nt: TGTGCCTGGAGTTATGAGGGCCCCACTGAAGCTTTCTTT; CDR3aa: CAWSYEGPTEAFF
len: 12; v_gene: TRBV12-5; d_gene: TRBD1; abundance: NA; j_gene: TRBJ2-7; CDR3nt: TGTGCATCGGGGACAGGGTTATACGAGCAGTACTTC; CDR3aa: CASGTGLYEQYF
len: 13; v_gene: TRBV7-8; d_gene: NA; abundance: NA; j_gene: TRBJ2-7; CDR3nt: TGTGCCAGCAGCCCCCTTTTTTCCTACGAGCAGTACTTC; CDR3aa: CASSPLFSYEQYF
len: 11; v_gene: TRBV20-1; d_gene: TRBD1; abundance: NA; j_gene: TRBJ2-7; CDR3nt: TGCAGTGCAGACAGGGCCTACGAGCAGTACTTC; CDR3aa: CSADRAYEQYF